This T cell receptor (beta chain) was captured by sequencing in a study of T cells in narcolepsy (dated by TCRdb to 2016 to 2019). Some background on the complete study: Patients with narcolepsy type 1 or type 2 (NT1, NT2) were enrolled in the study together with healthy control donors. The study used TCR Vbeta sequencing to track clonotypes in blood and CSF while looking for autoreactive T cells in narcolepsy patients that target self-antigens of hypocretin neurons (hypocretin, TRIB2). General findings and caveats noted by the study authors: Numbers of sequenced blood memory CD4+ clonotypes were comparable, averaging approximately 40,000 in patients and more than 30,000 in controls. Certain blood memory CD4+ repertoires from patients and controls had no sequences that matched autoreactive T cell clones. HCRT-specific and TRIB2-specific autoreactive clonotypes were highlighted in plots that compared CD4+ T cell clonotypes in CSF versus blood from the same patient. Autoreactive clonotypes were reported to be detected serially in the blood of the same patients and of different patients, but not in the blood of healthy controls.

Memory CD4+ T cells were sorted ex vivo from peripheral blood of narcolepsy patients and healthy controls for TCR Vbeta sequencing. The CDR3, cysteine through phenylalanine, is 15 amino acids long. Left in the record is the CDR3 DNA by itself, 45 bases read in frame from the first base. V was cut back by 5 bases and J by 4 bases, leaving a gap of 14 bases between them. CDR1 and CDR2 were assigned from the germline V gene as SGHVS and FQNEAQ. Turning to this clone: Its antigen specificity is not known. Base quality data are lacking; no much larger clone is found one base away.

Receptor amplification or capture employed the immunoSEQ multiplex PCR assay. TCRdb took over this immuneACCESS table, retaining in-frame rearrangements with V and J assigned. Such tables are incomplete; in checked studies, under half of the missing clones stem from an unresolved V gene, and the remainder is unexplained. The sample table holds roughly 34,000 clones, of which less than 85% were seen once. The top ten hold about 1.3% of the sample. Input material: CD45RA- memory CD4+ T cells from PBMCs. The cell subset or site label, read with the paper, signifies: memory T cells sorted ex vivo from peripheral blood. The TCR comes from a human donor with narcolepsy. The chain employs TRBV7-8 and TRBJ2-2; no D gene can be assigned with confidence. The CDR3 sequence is CASSVVRPTTGELFF. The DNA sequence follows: TGTGCCAGCAGCGTCGTTCGACCGACCACCGGGGAGCTGTTTTTT.